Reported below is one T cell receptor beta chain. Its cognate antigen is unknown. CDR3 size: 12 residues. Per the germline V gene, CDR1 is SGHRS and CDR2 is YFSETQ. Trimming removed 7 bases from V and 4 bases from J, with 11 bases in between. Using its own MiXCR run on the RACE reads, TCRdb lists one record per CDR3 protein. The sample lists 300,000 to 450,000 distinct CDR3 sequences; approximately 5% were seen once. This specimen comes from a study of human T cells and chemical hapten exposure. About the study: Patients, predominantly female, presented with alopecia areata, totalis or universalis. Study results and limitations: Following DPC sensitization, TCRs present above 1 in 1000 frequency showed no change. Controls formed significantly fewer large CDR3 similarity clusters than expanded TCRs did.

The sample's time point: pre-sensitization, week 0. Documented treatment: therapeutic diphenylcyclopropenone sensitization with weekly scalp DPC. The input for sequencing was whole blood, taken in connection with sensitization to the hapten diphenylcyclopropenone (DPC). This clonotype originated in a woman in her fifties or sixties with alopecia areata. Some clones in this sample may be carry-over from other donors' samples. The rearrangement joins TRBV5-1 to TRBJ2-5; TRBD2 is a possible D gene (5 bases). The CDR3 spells CASYGDSETQYF. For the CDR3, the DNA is TGCGCCAGCTACGGGGATTCAGAGACCCAGTACTTC.